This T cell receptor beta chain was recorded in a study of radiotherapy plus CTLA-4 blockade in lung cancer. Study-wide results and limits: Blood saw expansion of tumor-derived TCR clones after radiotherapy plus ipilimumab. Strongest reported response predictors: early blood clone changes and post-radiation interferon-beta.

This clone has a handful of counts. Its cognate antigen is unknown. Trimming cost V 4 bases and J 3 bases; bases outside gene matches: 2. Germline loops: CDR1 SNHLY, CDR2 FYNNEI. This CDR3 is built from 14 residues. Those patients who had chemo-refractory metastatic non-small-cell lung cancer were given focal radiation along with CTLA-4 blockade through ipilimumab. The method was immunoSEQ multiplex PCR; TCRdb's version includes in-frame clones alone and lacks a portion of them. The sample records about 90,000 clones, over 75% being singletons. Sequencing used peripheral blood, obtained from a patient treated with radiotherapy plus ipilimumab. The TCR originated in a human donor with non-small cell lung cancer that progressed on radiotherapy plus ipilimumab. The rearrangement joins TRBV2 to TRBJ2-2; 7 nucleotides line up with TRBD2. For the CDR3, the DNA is TGTGCCAGCAGTGTCGGGGGGTACACCGGGGAGCTGTTTTTT. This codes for CASSVGGYTGELFF.